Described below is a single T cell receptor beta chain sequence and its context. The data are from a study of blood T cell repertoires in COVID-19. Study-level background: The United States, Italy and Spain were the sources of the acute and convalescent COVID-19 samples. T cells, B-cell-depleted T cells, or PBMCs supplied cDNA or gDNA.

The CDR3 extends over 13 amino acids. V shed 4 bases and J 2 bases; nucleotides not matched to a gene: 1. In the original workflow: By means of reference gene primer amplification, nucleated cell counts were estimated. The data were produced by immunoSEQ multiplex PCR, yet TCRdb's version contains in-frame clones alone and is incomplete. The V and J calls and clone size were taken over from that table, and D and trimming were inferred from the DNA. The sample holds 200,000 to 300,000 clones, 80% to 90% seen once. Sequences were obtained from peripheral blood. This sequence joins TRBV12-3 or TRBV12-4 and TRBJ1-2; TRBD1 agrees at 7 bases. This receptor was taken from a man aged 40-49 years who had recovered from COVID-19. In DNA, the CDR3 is TGTGCCAGCAGTTGGGGACAGAACTATGGCTACACCTTC. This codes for CASSWGQNYGYTF.